These T cell receptor beta chains were read from a single sample in a study of blood T cell repertoires in COVID-19. The method was immunoSEQ multiplex PCR; TCRdb's version includes in-frame clones alone and lacks a portion of them. The table includes some 100,000 clones, 88% detected once. The source material was peripheral blood. The receptors originated from a human donor in a cohort sampled during active COVID-19. CDR3s include the opening cysteine and the closing phenylalanine or tryptophan. The order of the fields is CDR3 DNA, CDR3 protein, J gene, D gene, clone size, V gene. A D gene is named only where the DNA matches it firmly. Where a row states a size, it is once, few, many or the class of an expanded clone; other rows omit it.

cdr3_nt: TGCTTCGAGGGTAGCTCTGGAAACACCATATATTTT
cdr3_aa: CFEGSSGNTIYF
j_call: TRBJ1-3
d_call: NA
clone_size: NA
v_call: TRBV5-6

cdr3_nt: TGCAGTGCTAGTACACAGGGGTATGGTGGCTACACCTTC
cdr3_aa: CSASTQGYGGYTF
j_call: TRBJ1-2
d_call: TRBD1
clone_size: NA
v_call: TRBV20-1

cdr3_nt: TGTGCCAGCAGCATATGGGGGGTCGAGACCCAGTACTTC
cdr3_aa: CASSIWGVETQYF
j_call: TRBJ2-5
d_call: NA
clone_size: NA
v_call: TRBV11-2

cdr3_nt: TGTGCCAGCAGTAAGCGGGACACTAGCAATCAGCCCCAGCATTTT
cdr3_aa: CASSKRDTSNQPQHF
j_call: TRBJ1-5
d_call: NA
clone_size: NA
v_call: TRBV6-2/TRBV6-3

cdr3_nt: TGTGCCAGTAGTATAGCTCCCGGACAGGAGTACAATGAGCAGTTCTTC
cdr3_aa: CASSIAPGQEYNEQFF
j_call: TRBJ2-1
d_call: TRBD1
clone_size: once
v_call: TRBV19

cdr3_nt: TGCGCCAGCAGCGCCGCTCCGGCTGGGCTTCAGTACTTC
cdr3_aa: CASSAAPAGLQYF
j_call: TRBJ2-7
d_call: NA
clone_size: NA
v_call: TRBV10-1

cdr3_nt: TGCGCCAGCAGTGAGCCCGGACTAGCGGGAGGCAATGAGCAGTTCTTC
cdr3_aa: CASSEPGLAGGNEQFF
j_call: TRBJ2-1
d_call: TRBD2
clone_size: NA
v_call: TRBV10-2

cdr3_nt: TGTGCCAGCAGTTTAGGGCAGGGCTATGGCTACACCTTC
cdr3_aa: CASSLGQGYGYTF
j_call: TRBJ1-2
d_call: NA
clone_size: NA
v_call: TRBV12-3/TRBV12-4

cdr3_nt: TGTGCCAGCAGCTCCTTAGCTAGCGGGAGGAACTACAATGAGCAGTTCTTC
cdr3_aa: CASSSLASGRNYNEQFF
j_call: TRBJ2-1
d_call: TRBD2
clone_size: NA
v_call: TRBV7-2

cdr3_nt: TGTGCCAGCAGCTTAAACAGGGATGGAAACACCATATATTTT
cdr3_aa: CASSLNRDGNTIYF
j_call: TRBJ1-3
d_call: NA
clone_size: NA
v_call: TRBV7-9

cdr3_nt: TGTGCCAGCAGCCTCACAGGGAACACTGAAGCTTTCTTT
cdr3_aa: CASSLTGNTEAFF
j_call: TRBJ1-1
d_call: NA
clone_size: NA
v_call: TRBV9

cdr3_nt: TGTGCCAGCAGTGGGGGCGGGACCTACGAGCAGTACTTC
cdr3_aa: CASSGGGTYEQYF
j_call: TRBJ2-7
d_call: NA
clone_size: few
v_call: TRBV2

cdr3_nt: TGTGCCAGTAGTCCTTACTTAAGACAGGCCTCGGGCACCGGGGAGCTGTTTTTT
cdr3_aa: CASSPYLRQASGTGELFF
j_call: TRBJ2-2
d_call: NA
clone_size: NA
v_call: TRBV19

cdr3_nt: TGTGCCAGCAGCTTAGGTTGGCAGGTCACAGATACGCAGTATTTT
cdr3_aa: CASSLGWQVTDTQYF
j_call: TRBJ2-3
d_call: NA
clone_size: NA
v_call: TRBV7-8

cdr3_nt: TGTGCCAGTAGTATTCGCCGTCGGACACAGAACACTGAAGCTTTTTTT
cdr3_aa: CASSIRRRTQNTEAFF
j_call: TRBJ1-1
d_call: NA
clone_size: NA
v_call: TRBV19

cdr3_nt: TGCAGCGTTGAATTCTTCCGGGAGTCGGGAGAGACCCAGTACTTC
cdr3_aa: CSVEFFRESGETQYF
j_call: TRBJ2-5
d_call: NA
clone_size: NA
v_call: TRBV29-1

cdr3_nt: TGTGCCAGCAGCCCGGGGGGGGGCAACTCCTACGAGCAGTACTTC
cdr3_aa: CASSPGGGNSYEQYF
j_call: TRBJ2-7
d_call: TRBD2
clone_size: NA
v_call: TRBV5-4